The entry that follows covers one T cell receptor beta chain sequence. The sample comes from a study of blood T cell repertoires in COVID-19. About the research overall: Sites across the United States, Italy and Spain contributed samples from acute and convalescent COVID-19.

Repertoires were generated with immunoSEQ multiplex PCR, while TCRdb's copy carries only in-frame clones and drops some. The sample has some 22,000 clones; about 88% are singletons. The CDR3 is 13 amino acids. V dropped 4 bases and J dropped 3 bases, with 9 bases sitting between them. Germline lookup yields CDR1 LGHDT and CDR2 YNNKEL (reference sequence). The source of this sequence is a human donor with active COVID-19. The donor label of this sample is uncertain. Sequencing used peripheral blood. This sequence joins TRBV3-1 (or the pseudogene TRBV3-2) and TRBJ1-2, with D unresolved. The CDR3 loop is CASSLADHYGYTF. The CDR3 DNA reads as TGTGCCAGCAGCCTGGCAGATCACTATGGCTACACCTTC.